This TCR beta chain was obtained from a study of shared clonotypes between healthy human individuals. The repertoire was sequenced with immunoSEQ multiplex PCR; TCRdb's copy has only in-frame clones and lacks some. The table lists approximately 530,000 clones, about 96% of them singletons. The CDR3 covers 17 residues. Trimming took 6 bases from V and 4 from J; bases not matched to a gene: 11. Germline V CDR1 and CDR2: SGHAT, FQNNGV. This clone has just one count. What it recognizes is unknown. Study findings and constraints: What naive subsets generally showed was a larger estimated richness than memory subsets showed.

The sequencing input was naive CD4+ T cells sorted from blood. Subset specified: CD45RA+ positively selected. The chain uses TRBV11-2 and TRBJ2-6, with 8 bases lining up with TRBD1. This TCR came from a young woman in good health. The CDR3 reads CASRAVRGRRGANVLTF. As DNA, the CDR3 is TGTGCCAGCAGGGCGGTCAGGGGGCGAAGAGGGGCCAACGTCCTGACTTTC. Full variable domain (remainder filled in from reference TRBV11-2 and TRBJ2-6): EAGVAQSPRYKIIEKRQSVAFWCNPISGHATLYWYQQILGQGPKLLIQFQNNGVVDDSQLPKDRFSAERLKGVDSTLKIQPAKLEDSAVYLCASRAVRGRRGANVLTFGAGSRLTVL.